This T cell receptor (beta chain) was profiled in a study of control samples from healthy donors and cancer patients. Repertoires were generated with immunoSEQ multiplex PCR, while TCRdb's copy carries only in-frame clones and drops some. The data contain about 140,000 clones, roughly 92% of them singletons. Germline loops: CDR1 LGHDT, CDR2 YNNKEL (reference sequence). The ends were cut back, 1 base at V and 0 bases at J, with 5 bases in the middle. The CDR3 loop spans 14 amino acids. This chain links TRBV3-1 (or the pseudogene TRBV3-2) with TRBJ2-3; D unclear. Input material: blood. This TCR came from a man aged 30 to 45 in good health. The CDR3 nucleotides read TGTGCCAGCAGCCAAGGTGGGAGCACAGATACGCAGTATTTT. Protein sequence: CASSQGGSTDTQYF.